Listed below are T cell receptor beta chains from one sample, sequenced in a study of response to subunit inactivated influenza vaccine. Using its own MiXCR run on the RT-PCR reads, TCRdb lists one record per CDR3 protein. The table has about 540,000 distinct CDR3 sequences, 14% seen once; the top ten hold roughly 10%. This specimen consisted of PBMCs from blood, obtained 11 to 12 days after vaccination. Receptors were obtained from a man aged 45-60 years who received an inactivated influenza vaccine. Both conserved end residues are part of each CDR3. A D gene is named only where the DNA matches it firmly. Only part of the rows carry a size: once, few, many, or a class if the clone is expanded.

J	D	V	size	CDR3	DNA
TRBJ2-1	NA	TRBV24-1	NA	CATSDLDNEQFF	TGTGCCACCAGTGATTTAGACAATGAGCAGTTCTTC
TRBJ2-1	NA	TRBV24-1	few	CATSQTGGRDNEQFF	TGTGCCACCAGCCAAACAGGTGGTAGGGACAATGAGCAGTTCTTC
TRBJ2-1	NA	TRBV14	many	CASSQEVGRRFF	TGTGCCAGCAGCCAAGAGGTGGGCCGCCGGTTCTTC
TRBJ2-2	TRBD1	TRBV28	many	CASSWDRENTGELFF	TGTGCCAGCAGTTGGGACAGAGAAAACACCGGGGAGCTGTTTTTT
TRBJ2-3	NA	TRBV27	many	CASSSLGSQYF	TGTGCCAGCAGTTCACTAGGTAGCCAGTATTTT
TRBJ1-3	TRBD1	TRBV25-1	many	CASSDTGGSNTIYF	TGTGCCAGCAGTGATACAGGGGGCTCGAACACCATATATTTT
TRBJ2-5	NA	TRBV5-1	NA	CASSLPREETQYF	TGCGCCAGCAGCTTGCCCAGGGAGGAGACCCAGTACTTC
TRBJ2-5	TRBD1	TRBV28	few	CASSLRTGNQETQYF	TGTGCCAGCAGTTTACGGACAGGAAACCAAGAGACCCAGTACTTC
TRBJ2-6	NA	TRBV6-5	NA	CASSSQGGPGANVLTF	TGTGCCAGCAGTTCCCAGGGTGGACCTGGGGCCAACGTCCTGACTTTC
TRBJ2-7	NA	TRBV29-1	NA	CSVVQDSEQYF	TGCAGCGTTGTGCAGGACAGCGAGCAGTACTTC
TRBJ2-7	NA	TRBV20-1	NA	CSAQTQVAQYF	TGCAGTGCCCAAACTCAAGTTGCGCAGTACTTC
TRBJ2-7	TRBD1	TRBV9	NA	CASSVGPGQGAYEQYF	TGTGCCAGCAGCGTAGGACCGGGACAGGGGGCCTACGAGCAGTACTTC
TRBJ2-2	NA	TRBV24-1	few	CATGALGNTGELFF	TGTGCCACCGGGGCCCTAGGAAACACCGGGGAGCTGTTTTTT
TRBJ1-5	TRBD1	TRBV12-3/TRBV12-4	NA	CASRRGQGTDTQHF	TGTGCCAGCAGAAGGGGACAGGGGACAGATACGCAGCATTTT
TRBJ2-5	TRBD1	TRBV5-1	NA	CASSVQGARETQYF	TGCGCCAGCAGCGTACAGGGGGCGCGGGAGACCCAGTACTTC
TRBJ2-3	NA	TRBV5-5	few	CASSPTGLGTDTQYF	TGTGCCAGCAGCCCAACAGGGCTGGGGACAGATACGCAGTATTTT
TRBJ2-2	TRBD2	TRBV7-6	NA	CASTIFSLADTNTGELFF	TGTGCCAGCACCATTTTTTCGCTAGCGGACACGAACACCGGGGAGCTGTTTTTT
TRBJ2-2	TRBD2	TRBV6-2/TRBV6-3	many	CASRVASGWSGELFF	TGTGCCAGCAGGGTGGCTAGCGGGTGGTCCGGGGAGCTGTTTTTT
TRBJ2-3	NA	TRBV24-1	few	CATAVSTDTQYF	TGTGCCACCGCTGTTAGCACAGATACGCAGTATTTT
TRBJ2-1	TRBD2	TRBV15	NA	CAAGTSSYNEQFF	TGTGCCGCCGGGACTAGCAGTTACAATGAGCAGTTCTTC
TRBJ1-1	NA	TRBV12-3/TRBV12-4	NA	CASMGPYRYSSEAFF	TGTGCCAGCATGGGCCCTTATAGGTACAGTTCTGAAGCTTTCTTT
TRBJ2-7	TRBD2	TRBV3-1	few	CASSPSGEMRDYEQYF	TGTGCCAGCAGCCCAAGCGGGGAAATGAGGGACTACGAGCAGTACTTC
TRBJ2-2	NA	TRBV6-2/TRBV6-3	NA	CASSYFSTGELFF	TGTGCCAGCAGTTACTTTAGCACCGGGGAGCTGTTTTTT
TRBJ2-7	TRBD1	TRBV5-1	NA	CASSVMGTGRNYEQYF	TGCGCCAGCAGCGTAATGGGGACAGGGAGGAACTACGAGCAGTACTTC
TRBJ2-7	NA	TRBV12-3/TRBV12-4	many	CASSLANRAPGYEQYF	TGTGCCAGCAGTTTAGCGAATCGGGCCCCGGGGTACGAGCAGTACTTC
TRBJ2-1	NA	TRBV4-3	few	CASSQDFRDTESSYNEQFF	TGCGCCAGCAGCCAAGATTTTCGGGACACTGAGAGCTCCTACAATGAGCAGTTCTTC
TRBJ2-2	NA	TRBV7-6	few	CASSSLFGQPAGELFF	TGTGCCAGCAGCTCGCTTTTTGGGCAGCCGGCCGGGGAGCTGTTTTTT
TRBJ1-4	NA	TRBV12-3/TRBV12-4	NA	CASSPFGGRNEKLFF	TGTGCCAGCAGCCCTTTTGGAGGGCGTAATGAAAAACTGTTTTTT
TRBJ1-6	NA	TRBV30	few	CAWSSQNSPLHF	TGTGCCTGGAGTTCCCAAAATTCACCCCTCCACTTT
TRBJ2-2	TRBD1	TRBV12-5	few	CASGSGQANTGELFF	TGTGCTAGTGGTTCGGGACAGGCTAACACCGGGGAGCTGTTTTTT
TRBJ2-3	NA	TRBV6-2/TRBV6-3	few	CASSYSQNTQYF	TGTGCCAGCAGTTACTCGCAAAATACGCAGTATTTT
TRBJ2-7	NA	TRBV7-9	many	CASSRTEGLFLYF	TGTGCCAGCAGCCGGACCGAGGGATTGTTCTTGTACTTC
TRBJ2-5	NA	TRBV9	few	CASSVAQSETQYF	TGTGCCAGCAGCGTAGCTCAGTCGGAGACCCAGTACTTC
TRBJ1-5	NA	TRBV20-1	NA	CSAREGSGNQPQHF	TGCAGTGCTAGGGAAGGGTCAGGCAATCAGCCCCAGCATTTT
TRBJ2-3	TRBD2	TRBV6-1	NA	CASSTGLAGGDTQYF	TGTGCCAGCAGTACCGGACTAGCGGGAGGAGATACGCAGTATTTT
TRBJ2-7	TRBD2	TRBV11-2	few	CASSPGETSGILNHSYEQYF	TGTGCCAGCAGCCCCGGGGAAACTAGCGGGATCTTAAATCACTCCTACGAGCAGTACTTC
TRBJ2-3	TRBD2	TRBV27	NA	CASSSGTSSTDTQYF	TGTGCCAGCAGTTCCGGGACTAGCAGCACAGATACGCAGTATTTT
TRBJ2-3	NA	TRBV5-1	NA	CASSLAGISDTQYF	TGCGCCAGCAGCTTGGCAGGGATTTCAGATACGCAGTATTTT
TRBJ1-2	TRBD1	TRBV2	few	CASDSGTGLYGYTF	TGTGCCAGCGATTCCGGGACAGGGCTCTATGGCTACACCTTC
TRBJ1-4	NA	TRBV7-9	NA	CASSRVDRPNEKLFF	TGTGCCAGCAGCCGAGTCGACAGACCTAATGAAAAACTGTTTTTT
TRBJ2-7	NA	TRBV7-2	few	CASSLGANEQYF	TGTGCCAGCAGCTTAGGCGCTAACGAGCAGTACTTC
TRBJ2-6	NA	TRBV5-1	many	CASTGDSGANVLTF	TGCGCCAGCACCGGAGACTCTGGGGCCAACGTCCTGACTTTC
TRBJ1-1	TRBD1	TRBV7-2	few	CASSLPQGARTEAFF	TGTGCCAGCAGCCTACCACAGGGGGCGCGGACTGAAGCTTTCTTT
TRBJ1-1	NA	TRBV25-1	once	CASTEGMRTEAFF	TGTGCCAGCACCGAGGGGATGAGGACTGAAGCTTTCTTT
TRBJ2-5	NA	TRBV6-2/TRBV6-3	many	CASSYRSSQETQYF	TGTGCCAGCAGTTACCGGAGCTCCCAAGAGACCCAGTACTTC
TRBJ2-5	TRBD2	TRBV20-1	many	CSATGGPQETQYF	TGCAGTGCAACGGGGGGGCCCCAAGAGACCCAGTACTTC
TRBJ2-3	TRBD2	TRBV12-3/TRBV12-4	few	CANRGLAGKTDTQYF	TGTGCCAACCGGGGACTAGCGGGGAAAACAGATACGCAGTATTTT
TRBJ2-7	NA	TRBV7-8	few	CASSKDLYEQYF	TGTGCCAGCAGCAAGGATCTGTACGAGCAGTACTTC
TRBJ2-7	TRBD1	TRBV4-2	NA	CASSLSYRRDRDSYEQYF	TGTGCCAGCAGCCTCAGCTACCGGCGGGACAGGGACTCCTACGAGCAGTACTTC
TRBJ1-1	NA	TRBV5-1	many	CASSPRDGGGTEAFF	TGCGCCAGCAGCCCCAGGGATGGTGGGGGCACTGAAGCTTTCTTT
TRBJ2-2	TRBD2	TRBV4-3	many	CASSQDLGPSGRAGELFF	TGCGCCAGCAGCCAAGATTTGGGGCCTAGCGGGAGAGCCGGGGAGCTGTTTTTT
TRBJ2-7	NA	TRBV29-1	many	CSVETRQGGIYEQYF	TGCAGCGTTGAAACTAGGCAGGGGGGGATCTACGAGCAGTACTTC